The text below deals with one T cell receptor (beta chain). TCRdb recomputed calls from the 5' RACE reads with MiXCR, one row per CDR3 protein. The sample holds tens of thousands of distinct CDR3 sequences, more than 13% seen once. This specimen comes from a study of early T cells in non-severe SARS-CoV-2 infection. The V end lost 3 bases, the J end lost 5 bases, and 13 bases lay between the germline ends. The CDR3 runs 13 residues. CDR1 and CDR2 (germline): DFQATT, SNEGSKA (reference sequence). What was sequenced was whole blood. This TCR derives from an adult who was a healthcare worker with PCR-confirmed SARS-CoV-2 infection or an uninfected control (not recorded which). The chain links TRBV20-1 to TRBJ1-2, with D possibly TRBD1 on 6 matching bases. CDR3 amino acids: CSASNQGNYGYTF. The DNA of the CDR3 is TGCAGTGCTAGCAACCAGGGGAATTATGGCTACACCTTC.